This T cell receptor (beta chain) was identified in a study of T cells in localized non-small cell lung cancer. The protocol was immunoSEQ multiplex PCR, while the TCRdb copy is restricted to in-frame clones and leaves out a portion. This sample has 30,000 to 45,000 clones; about 76% occur once, and the top ten carry 7.3%. The germline CDR1 and CDR2 sequences are MRHNA and SNTAGT. The CDR3 extends over 19 amino acids. V was shortened by 4 bases and J by 0 bases, with 22 bases between the two germline ends. This clone was seen only a few times. The starting material was peripheral blood mononuclear cells, obtained before any cancer treatment. V is TRBV6-4 and J is TRBJ1-3; weak D call: TRBD1 (6 bases). This receptor was taken from a male donor at least 60 years old with stage II lung adenocarcinoma. CDR3 sequence reads: CASSVLPSGTTRSGNTIYF. The CDR3 DNA reads as TGTGCCAGCAGTGTCCTCCCTTCGGGGACAACTCGCTCTGGAAACACCATATATTTT.